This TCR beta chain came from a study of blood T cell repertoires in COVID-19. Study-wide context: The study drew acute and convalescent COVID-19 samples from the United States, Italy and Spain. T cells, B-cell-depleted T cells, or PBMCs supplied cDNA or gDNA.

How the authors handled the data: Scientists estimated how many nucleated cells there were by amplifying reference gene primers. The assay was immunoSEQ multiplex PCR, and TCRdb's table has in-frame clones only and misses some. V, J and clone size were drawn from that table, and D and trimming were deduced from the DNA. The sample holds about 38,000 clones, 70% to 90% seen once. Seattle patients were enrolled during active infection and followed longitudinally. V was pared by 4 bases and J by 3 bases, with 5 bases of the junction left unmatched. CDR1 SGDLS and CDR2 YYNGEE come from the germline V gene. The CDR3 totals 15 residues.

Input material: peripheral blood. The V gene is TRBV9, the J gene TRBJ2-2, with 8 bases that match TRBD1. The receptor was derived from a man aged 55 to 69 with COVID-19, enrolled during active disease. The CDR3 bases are TGTGCCAGCAGCTCGCAGGGGGCCGACACCGGGGAGCTGTTTTTT. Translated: CASSSQGADTGELFF.